The TCR beta chain described here comes from a study of blood T cells in healthy people across ages. The V gene lost 2 bases and the J gene lost 6 bases, with 10 bases spanning the gap. CDR1 is MNHEY, CDR2 SMNVEV, per germline (reference sequence). The CDR3 loop spans 14 amino acids. A sample-barcoded 5' primer and a J-beta primer mix were used in a second PCR of roughly 7 to 11 cycles. At least 2.5 million CDR3-containing paired-end reads were obtained per sample. TCRdb re-called the 5' RACE reads with MiXCR, one entry per CDR3 protein. The profile shows some 710,000 distinct CDR3 sequences, more than 35% of them singletons. With respect to this clonotype: Its cognate antigen is unknown. This clone may be a read error of a much larger clone one base away.

Study findings and constraints: A roughly linear age-dependent decrease characterized TCR beta diversity per million T cells. It was found that TCR beta diversity correlated strongly with the percentage of naive T cells. Lack of knowledge of donor CMV status possibly confounded expanded clonotype changes.

This sequence was found in an older man in good health. The chain is built from TRBV27 and TRBJ2-2, with a tentative D call TRBD2 (6 bases). The sample taken for sequencing was blood. CDR3 in amino acids: CASSLGDCAGELFF. CDR3 in DNA: TGTGCCAGCAGTTTAGGGGACTGCGCCGGGGAGCTGTTTTTT.